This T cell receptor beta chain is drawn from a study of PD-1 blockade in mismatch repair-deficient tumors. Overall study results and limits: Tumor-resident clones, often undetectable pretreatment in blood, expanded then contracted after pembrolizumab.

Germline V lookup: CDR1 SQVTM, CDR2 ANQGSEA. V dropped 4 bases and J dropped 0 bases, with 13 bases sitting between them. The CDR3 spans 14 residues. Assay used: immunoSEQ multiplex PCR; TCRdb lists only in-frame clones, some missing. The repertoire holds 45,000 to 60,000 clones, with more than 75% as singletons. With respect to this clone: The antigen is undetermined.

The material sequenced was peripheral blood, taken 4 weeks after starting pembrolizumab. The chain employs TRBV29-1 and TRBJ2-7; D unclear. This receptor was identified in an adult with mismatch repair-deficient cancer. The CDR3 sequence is CSVVLERFSYEQYF. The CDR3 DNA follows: TGCAGCGTTGTACTGGAGCGATTCTCCTACGAGCAGTACTTC.